This T cell receptor (beta chain) was observed in a study of blood T cell repertoires in COVID-19. The overall study: Samples representing acute and convalescent COVID-19 were sourced from the United States, Italy and Spain. The cDNA or gDNA used as material had been derived from T cells, B-cell-depleted T cells, or PBMCs.

Original handling: Estimation of nucleated cell counts was performed using reference gene primer amplification. Profiling relied on immunoSEQ multiplex PCR, and the TCRdb table lists in-frame clones only, not all of them. The V and J calls and clone size were taken over from that table, and D and trimming were inferred from the DNA. The data contain a few hundred thousand clones, roughly 84% of them singletons. Germline CDR1 is LGHDT and CDR2 is YNNKEL (reference sequence). With V trimmed by 6 bases and J by 7 bases, 1 base remained unmatched. The CDR3 contains 12 residues. The V gene is TRBV3-1 (or the pseudogene TRBV3-2), the J gene TRBJ1-2; 11 bases fit TRBD1. The clonotype was recovered from a human donor in a cohort sampled during active COVID-19. Sequencing input: peripheral blood. The CDR3 loop reads CASRGQGVGYTF. Here the CDR3 DNA reads TGTGCCAGCAGGGGACAGGGGGTTGGCTACACCTTC.